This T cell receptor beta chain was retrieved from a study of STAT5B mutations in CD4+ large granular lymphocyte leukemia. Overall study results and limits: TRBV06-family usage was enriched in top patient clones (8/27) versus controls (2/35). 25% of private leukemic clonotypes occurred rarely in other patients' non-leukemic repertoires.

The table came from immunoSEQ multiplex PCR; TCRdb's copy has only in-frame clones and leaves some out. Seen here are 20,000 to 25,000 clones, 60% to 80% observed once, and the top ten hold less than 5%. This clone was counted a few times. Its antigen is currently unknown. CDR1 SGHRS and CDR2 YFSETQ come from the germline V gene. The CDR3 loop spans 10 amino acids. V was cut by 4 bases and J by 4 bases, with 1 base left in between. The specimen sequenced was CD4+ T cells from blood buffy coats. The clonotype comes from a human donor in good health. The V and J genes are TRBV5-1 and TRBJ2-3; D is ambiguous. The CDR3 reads CASSPDTQYF. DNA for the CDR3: TGCGCCAGCAGCCCAGATACGCAGTATTTT.